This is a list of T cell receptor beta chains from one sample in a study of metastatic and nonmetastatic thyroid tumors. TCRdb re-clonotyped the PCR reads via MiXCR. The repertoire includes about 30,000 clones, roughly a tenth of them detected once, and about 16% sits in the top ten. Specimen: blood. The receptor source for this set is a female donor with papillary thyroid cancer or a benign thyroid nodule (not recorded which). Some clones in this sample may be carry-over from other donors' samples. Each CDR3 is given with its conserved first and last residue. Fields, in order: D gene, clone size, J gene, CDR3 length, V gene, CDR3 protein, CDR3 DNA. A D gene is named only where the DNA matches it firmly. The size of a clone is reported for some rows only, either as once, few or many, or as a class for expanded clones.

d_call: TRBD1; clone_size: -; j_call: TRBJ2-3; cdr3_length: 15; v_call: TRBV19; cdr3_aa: CASSIQGELSDTQYF; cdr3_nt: TGTGCCAGTAGTATTCAGGGGGAGCTGTCAGATACGCAGTATTTT
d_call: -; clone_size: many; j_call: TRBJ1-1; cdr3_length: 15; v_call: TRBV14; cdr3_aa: CASSQRSLIYTEAFF; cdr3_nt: TGTGCCAGCAGCCAACGCAGTCTAATCTACACTGAAGCTTTCTTT
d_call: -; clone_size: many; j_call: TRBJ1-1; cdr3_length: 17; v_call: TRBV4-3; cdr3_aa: CASSLARDPTLNTEAFF; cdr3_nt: TGCGCCAGCAGCCTCGCCCGGGACCCCACCCTGAACACTGAAGCTTTCTTT
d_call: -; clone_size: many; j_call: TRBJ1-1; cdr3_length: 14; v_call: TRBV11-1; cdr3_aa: CASSLVRGRGEAFF; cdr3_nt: TGTGCCAGCAGCTTAGTTCGCGGAAGAGGGGAAGCTTTCTTT
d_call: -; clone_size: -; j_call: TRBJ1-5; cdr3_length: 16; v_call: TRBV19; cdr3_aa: CASSIDHFISNQPQHF; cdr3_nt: TGTGCCAGTAGTATAGATCACTTTATCAGCAATCAGCCCCAGCATTTT
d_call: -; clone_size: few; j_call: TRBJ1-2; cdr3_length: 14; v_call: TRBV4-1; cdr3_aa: CASSQEGEGYGYTF; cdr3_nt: TGCGCCAGCAGCCAAGAGGGGGAGGGTTATGGCTACACCTTC
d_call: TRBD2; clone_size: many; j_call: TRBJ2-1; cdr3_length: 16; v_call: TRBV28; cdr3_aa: CASSPVRIAGEDEQFF; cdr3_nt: TGTGCCAGCAGTCCCGTTAGAATAGCGGGAGAGGATGAGCAGTTCTTC
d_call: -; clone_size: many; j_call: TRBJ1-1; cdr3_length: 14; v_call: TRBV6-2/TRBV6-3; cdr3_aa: CASSYSGMNTEAFF; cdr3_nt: TGTGCCAGCAGTTACTCAGGGATGAACACTGAAGCTTTCTTT
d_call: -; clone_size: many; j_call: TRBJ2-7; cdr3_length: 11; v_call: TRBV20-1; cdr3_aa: CSAFNSYEQYF; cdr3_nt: TGCAGTGCTTTTAACTCCTACGAGCAGTACTTC
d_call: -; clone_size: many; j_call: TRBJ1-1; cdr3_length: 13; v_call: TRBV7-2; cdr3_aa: CASSPEGGTEAFF; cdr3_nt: TGTGCCAGCAGCCCGGAAGGCGGCACTGAAGCTTTCTTT
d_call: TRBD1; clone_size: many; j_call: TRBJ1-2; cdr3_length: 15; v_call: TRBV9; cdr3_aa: CASSPQGGSSYVYTF; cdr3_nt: TGTGCCAGCAGCCCGCAAGGGGGCAGCTCTTATGTCTACACCTTC
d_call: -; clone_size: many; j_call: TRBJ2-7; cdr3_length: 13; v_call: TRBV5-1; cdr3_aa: CASSFQVNYEQYF; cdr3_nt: TGCGCCAGCAGCTTCCAGGTGAACTACGAGCAGTACTTC
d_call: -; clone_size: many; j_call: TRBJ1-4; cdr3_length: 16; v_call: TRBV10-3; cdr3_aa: CAISGREVGGGEKLFF; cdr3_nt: TGTGCCATCAGTGGAAGAGAAGTTGGGGGAGGTGAAAAACTGTTTTTT
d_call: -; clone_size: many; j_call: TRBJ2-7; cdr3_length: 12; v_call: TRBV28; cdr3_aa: CASSLIREEQYF; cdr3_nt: TGTGCCAGCAGTTTAATCAGGGAAGAGCAGTACTTC
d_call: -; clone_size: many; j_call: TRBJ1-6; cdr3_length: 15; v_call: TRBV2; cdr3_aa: CASSEALINNSPLHF; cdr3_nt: TGTGCCAGCAGTGAAGCGCTTATTAATAATTCACCCCTCCACTTT
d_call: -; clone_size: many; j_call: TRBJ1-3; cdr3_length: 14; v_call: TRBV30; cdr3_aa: CAWIGSYSGNTIYF; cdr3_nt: TGTGCCTGGATAGGTTCATATTCTGGAAACACCATATATTTT
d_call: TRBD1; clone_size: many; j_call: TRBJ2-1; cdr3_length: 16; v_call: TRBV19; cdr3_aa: CASRPPPGQGSHEQFF; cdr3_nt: TGTGCCAGTAGACCACCTCCGGGACAGGGTAGCCATGAGCAGTTCTTC
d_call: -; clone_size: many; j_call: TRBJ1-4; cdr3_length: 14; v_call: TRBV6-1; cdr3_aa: CASTPGPQAEKLFF; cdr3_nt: TGTGCCAGCACCCCGGGACCCCAGGCCGAAAAACTGTTTTTT
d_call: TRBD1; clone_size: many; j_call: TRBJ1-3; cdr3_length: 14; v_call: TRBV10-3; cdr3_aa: CASRQGTSGNTIYF; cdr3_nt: TGTGCCTCCCGACAGGGGACCTCTGGAAACACCATATATTTT
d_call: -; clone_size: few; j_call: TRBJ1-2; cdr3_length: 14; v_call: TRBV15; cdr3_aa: CATSRDTQAGGYTF; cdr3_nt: TGTGCCACCAGCAGAGATACCCAGGCGGGCGGCTACACCTTC
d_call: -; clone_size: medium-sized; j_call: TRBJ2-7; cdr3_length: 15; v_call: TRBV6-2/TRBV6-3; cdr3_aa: CASRPSAEETTEQYF; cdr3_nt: TGTGCCAGCAGACCTTCAGCCGAGGAAACAACCGAGCAGTACTTC
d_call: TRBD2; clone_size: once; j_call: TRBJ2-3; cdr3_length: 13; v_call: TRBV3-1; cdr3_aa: CASSQDWGGTQYF; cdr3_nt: TGTGCCAGCAGCCAAGATTGGGGGGGGACTCAGTATTTT
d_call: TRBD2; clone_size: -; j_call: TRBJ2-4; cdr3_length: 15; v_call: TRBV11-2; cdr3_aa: CASSLDSGGRYIQYF; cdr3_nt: TGTGCCAGCAGCTTAGATTCAGGCGGGAGGTACATTCAGTACTTC
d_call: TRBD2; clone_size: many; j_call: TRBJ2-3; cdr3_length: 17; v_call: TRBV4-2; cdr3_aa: CASSRRTSGRATDTQYF; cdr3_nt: TGTGCCAGCAGCCGACGGACTAGCGGGAGGGCCACAGATACGCAGTATTTT
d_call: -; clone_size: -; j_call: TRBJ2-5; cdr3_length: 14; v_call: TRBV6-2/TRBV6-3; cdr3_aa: CASSSRGAVETQYF; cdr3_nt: TGTGCAAGCAGTTCCCGGGGAGCGGTAGAGACCCAGTACTTC
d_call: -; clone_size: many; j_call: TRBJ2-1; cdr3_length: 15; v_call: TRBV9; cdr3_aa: CASSAGTAGIHEQFF; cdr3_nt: TGTGCCAGCAGCGCGGGGACGGCGGGGATACATGAGCAGTTCTTC
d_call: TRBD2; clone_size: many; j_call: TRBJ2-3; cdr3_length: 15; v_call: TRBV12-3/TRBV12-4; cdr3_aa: CASSLAQREGNTQYF; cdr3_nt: TGTGCCAGCAGTTTAGCGCAGCGGGAGGGCAATACGCAGTATTTT
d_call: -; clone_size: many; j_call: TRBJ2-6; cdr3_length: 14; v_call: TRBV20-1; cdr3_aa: CSAREDSGANVLTF; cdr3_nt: TGCAGTGCTAGAGAGGACTCTGGGGCCAACGTCCTGACTTTC
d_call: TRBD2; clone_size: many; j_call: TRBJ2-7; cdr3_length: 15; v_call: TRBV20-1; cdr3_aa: CSASGLLAGGYEQYF; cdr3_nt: TGCAGTGCTAGTGGCTTACTAGCGGGGGGATACGAGCAGTACTTC
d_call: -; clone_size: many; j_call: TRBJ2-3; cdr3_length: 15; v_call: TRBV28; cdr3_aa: CASSLSGSITDTQYF; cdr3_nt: TGTGCCAGCAGTTTATCAGGTTCGATAACAGATACGCAGTATTTT
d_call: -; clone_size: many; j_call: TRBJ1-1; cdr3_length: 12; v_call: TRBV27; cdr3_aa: CASSRDQGEAFF; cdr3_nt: TGTGCCAGCAGCAGGGACCAGGGGGAAGCTTTCTTT
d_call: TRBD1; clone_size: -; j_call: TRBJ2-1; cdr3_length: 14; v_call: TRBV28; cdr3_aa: CASSTGDLQRLKFF; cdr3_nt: TGTGCCAGCAGTACAGGGGATCTACAGCGATTAAAGTTCTTC
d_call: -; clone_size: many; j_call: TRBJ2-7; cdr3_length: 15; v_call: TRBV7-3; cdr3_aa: CASRPLHRGGLEQYF; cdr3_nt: TGTGCCAGCAGACCCCTCCACAGGGGGGGGCTCGAGCAGTACTTC
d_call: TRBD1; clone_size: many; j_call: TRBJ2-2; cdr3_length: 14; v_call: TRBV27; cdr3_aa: CASGDRESTGELFF; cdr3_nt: TGTGCCAGCGGGGACAGGGAGAGCACCGGGGAGCTGTTTTTT
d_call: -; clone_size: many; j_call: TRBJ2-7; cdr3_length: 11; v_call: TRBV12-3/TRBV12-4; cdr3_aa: CASSFLGEQYF; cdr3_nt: TGTGCCAGCAGTTTCCTGGGCGAGCAGTACTTC
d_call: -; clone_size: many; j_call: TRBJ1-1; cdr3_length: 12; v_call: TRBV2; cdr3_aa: CASSDPYEVAFF; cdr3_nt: TGTGCCAGCAGTGACCCTTACGAGGTTGCTTTCTTT
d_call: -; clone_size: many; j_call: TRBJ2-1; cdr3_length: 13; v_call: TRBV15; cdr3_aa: CATGIAIYNEQFF; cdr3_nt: TGTGCCACCGGGATAGCTATCTACAATGAGCAGTTCTTC
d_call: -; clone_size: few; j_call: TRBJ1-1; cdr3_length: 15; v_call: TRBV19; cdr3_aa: CASSTSPLGQNGAFF; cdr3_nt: TGTGCCAGTAGTACAAGCCCCCTCGGACAGAACGGAGCTTTCTTT
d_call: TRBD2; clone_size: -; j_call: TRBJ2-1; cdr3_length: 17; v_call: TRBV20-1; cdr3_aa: CSATPGGLAGVHNEQFF; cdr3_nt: TGCAGTGCTACTCCGGGGGGACTAGCGGGAGTCCACAATGAGCAGTTCTTC
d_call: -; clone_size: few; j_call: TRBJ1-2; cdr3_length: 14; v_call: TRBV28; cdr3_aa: CASRPSPRNYGYTF; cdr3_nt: TGTGCCAGCAGACCCAGTCCACGCAACTATGGCTACACCTTC
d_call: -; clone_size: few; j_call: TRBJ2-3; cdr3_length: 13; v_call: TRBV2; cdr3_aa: CASMGTSTDTQYF; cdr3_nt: TGTGCCAGCATGGGGACTAGCACAGATACGCAGTATTTT
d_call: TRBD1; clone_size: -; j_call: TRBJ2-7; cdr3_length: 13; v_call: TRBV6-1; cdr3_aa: CASMSGGRYEQYF; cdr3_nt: TGTGCCAGCATGTCAGGGGGTCGCTACGAGCAGTACTTC